This record concerns one T cell receptor (beta chain) sequence. The antigen is unknown. The repertoire was sequenced with immunoSEQ multiplex PCR; TCRdb's copy has only in-frame clones and lacks some. The table shows some 130,000 clones, with approximately 84% occurring only once. This specimen comes from a study of T cell responses to AZD1222 COVID-19 vaccine. About the study: Both about-4-week and about-12-week second-dose recipients were combined.

The CDR3 runs to 17 residues. CDR1 SGHAT and CDR2 FQNNGV come from the germline V gene. V dropped 1 base and J dropped 3 bases, with 16 bases sitting between them. Findings of the study overall: Just six AZD1222 recipients tested seropositive at baseline. Clonal diversity was possibly underestimated, and the donors were mostly white British, with more females. Once two AZD1222 doses were given, Spike-specific TCR breadth and depth went up.

The TCR was taken from an adult in good health. This chain uses TRBV11-2 with TRBJ2-1; D remains ambiguous. The material was peripheral blood, obtained on day 0 of AZD1222 vaccination. The CDR3 DNA reads as TGTGCCAGCAGCTTAGGAGGCGGCCCCGGCCACTACAATGAGCAGTTCTTC. Protein product: CASSLGGGPGHYNEQFF.